This TCR beta chain derives from a study of blood T cell repertoires in COVID-19. Germline V gene sequence: CDR1 SGDLS, CDR2 YYNGEE. V shed 0 bases, J shed 4 bases, and the junction held 3 bases outside the gene matches. CDR3 length: 15 residues. Original analysis: Nucleated cell counts were estimated from reference gene primer amplification. The repertoire was sequenced with immunoSEQ multiplex PCR; TCRdb's copy has only in-frame clones and lacks some. V, J and clone size are those of that table, while D and trimming were read from the DNA. The sample carries about 520,000 clones, around 85% recorded once. For this clone: Other DNA sequences from this sample encode an identical CDR3 as well.

The source is a human donor in a cohort sampled during active COVID-19. What was sequenced was peripheral blood. The genes are TRBV9 and TRBJ2-1; 8 bases are a match to TRBD2. DNA of the CDR3: TGTGCCAGCAGCGTAGCGGGAGGGCCTTACAATGAGCAGTTCTTC. Translating gives CASSVAGGPYNEQFF.